This TCR beta chain comes out of a study of blood T cell repertoires in COVID-19. Overall study context: COVID-19 samples, acute and convalescent, were from the United States, Italy and Spain. The cDNA or gDNA used as material had been derived from T cells, B-cell-depleted T cells, or PBMCs.

Trimming cost V 5 bases and J 5 bases; bases outside gene matches: 5. The CDR3 consists of 14 residues. Germline V gene sequence: CDR1 MNHNY, CDR2 SVGAGI (reference sequence). The authors' processing: Reference gene primer amplification in the assay estimated nucleated cell counts. Clones were sequenced by immunoSEQ multiplex PCR, and TCRdb holds only the in-frame ones, with some missing. V and J calls and clone size are copied from that table; D and trimming were computed from the DNA. Of approximately 170,000 clones in the sample, roughly four fifths were seen once. The sequenced material came from peripheral blood. The receptor was isolated from a man aged 70 or older who had recovered from COVID-19. The chain uses TRBV6-6 and TRBJ1-5; 8 bases are shared with TRBD1. In nucleotides, the CDR3 is TGTGCCAGCAGTCCGGACAGGGTGTATCAGCCCCAGCATTTT. This encodes CASSPDRVYQPQHF.